Each of the 32 T cell receptor beta chains below was sequenced from the same sample in a study of early T cells in non-severe SARS-CoV-2 infection. TCRdb analysed the 5' RACE reads with MiXCR anew, one entry per CDR3 protein. The table records tens of thousands of distinct CDR3 sequences, roughly 10% of them present only once. The sequenced sample consisted of whole blood. These receptors were taken from an adult who was a healthcare worker with PCR-confirmed SARS-CoV-2 infection or an uninfected control (not recorded which).

This clonotype was observed a few times. The chain joins TRBV3-1 to TRBJ2-7; D is uncertain. The V gene's germline CDR1 is LGHDT and CDR2 YNNKEL (reference sequence). Trimming left V 1 base short and J 5 bases short, with 3 bases between. The CDR3 runs 11 residues. The CDR3 DNA reads TGTGCCAGCAGCCAAGTCAACGAGCAGTACTTC. Its translation is CASSQVNEQYF.

V and J are TRBV2 and TRBJ1-5; D might be TRBD1 (6 bases). The CDR3 loop spans 12 amino acids. Trimming removed 5 bases from V and 5 bases from J, with 7 bases in between. Germline lookup yields CDR1 SNHLY and CDR2 FYNNEI. The CDR3 spells CASSHRDQPQHF. CDR3 DNA: TGTGCCAGCAGTCACAGGGATCAGCCCCAGCATTTT.

This clonotype has more than one count but fewer than ten. CDR3 nucleotides: TGTGCCAGCAGCCAAGATCGGGCGGGCTTAGGGAATCAGCCCCAGCATTTT. Its translation: CASSQDRAGLGNQPQHF. The chain has TRBV3-1 and TRBJ1-5; the D is unclear. Germline CDR1 and CDR2: LGHDT and YNNKEL (reference sequence). The CDR3 is 17 amino acids. Trimming removed 0 bases from V and 4 bases from J, with 16 bases in between.

This clonotype was seen many times. This rearrangement joins TRBV12-3 or TRBV12-4 to TRBJ1-5, with 9 bases that match TRBD1. This CDR3 is 14 amino acids long. Losses at the gene ends were 6 bases for V and 5 bases for J; bases not matched to a gene: 5. In DNA form, the CDR3 reads TGTGCCAGCAGCTGGACAGGGGTAGATCAGCCCCAGCATTTT. This translates into CASSWTGVDQPQHF.

Regarding this clonotype: This may arise from a read error, as a much more abundant clone is one base away. This chain connects TRBV9 to TRBJ2-7, with D possibly being TRBD2 (5 bases). The germline V gene has CDR1 SGDLS and CDR2 YYNGEE. The CDR3 length is 14 residues. The V and J ends lost 3 bases and 0 bases respectively, with 10 bases between them. The CDR3 is CASSADYLSYEQYF. The CDR3 DNA reads as TGTGCCAGCAGCGCCGACTACCTCTCCTACGAGCAGTACTTC.

The V call is TRBV7-2, the J call TRBJ2-5, with D perhaps TRBD1 (6 bases). V was cut by 5 bases and J by 2 bases, with 15 bases left in between. Looked up from germline, CDR1 is SGHTA and CDR2 is FQGNSA. The CDR3 contains 15 residues. Here the CDR3 DNA reads TGTGCCAGCAGCAGATGGACAGCGAGGCAAGAGACCCAGTACTTC. Protein sequence: CASSRWTARQETQYF. The full variable domain, rest sourced from reference TRBV7-2 and TRBJ2-5, is GAGVSQSPSNKVTEKGKDVELRCDPISGHTALYWYRQSLGQGLEFLIYFQGNSAPDKSGLPSDRFSAERTGGSVSTLTIQRTQQEDSAVYLCASSRWTARQETQYFGPGTRLLVL.

J is TRBJ2-1 and V is TRBV4-1, with D possibly matching TRBD2 (6 bases). CDR1 and CDR2 from the germline V gene are MGHRA and YSYEKL. V was trimmed by 0 bases and J by 10 bases, leaving 10 bases between them. The CDR3 sequence is 13 residues long. The CDR3: CASSQEDAGEQFF. CDR3 coding DNA: TGCGCCAGCAGCCAAGAGGATGCGGGGGAGCAGTTCTTC.

This clonotype has more than one count but fewer than ten. The J gene is TRBJ1-3, the V gene TRBV27; D might be TRBD1 (6 bases). CDR1 is MNHEY and CDR2 is SMNVEV in the germline V gene (reference sequence). The CDR3 has 13 residues. Trimming removed 2 bases at V and 4 bases at J, with 6 bases between. DNA of the CDR3: TGTGCCAGCAGTTTACAGGGGGGAAACACCATATATTTT. Encoded protein: CASSLQGGNTIYF.

Only a few counts were recorded for this clonotype. The CDR3 DNA reads as TGTGCCAGCAGGGGGACACCGCTCGGCGAAAAACTGTTTTTT. It translates to CASRGTPLGEKLFF. V and J are TRBV27 and TRBJ1-4; D may be TRBD1 (6 bases). The CDR3 covers 14 residues. Germline V gives CDR1 MNHEY, CDR2 SMNVEV (reference sequence). The germline V and J ends were trimmed by 6 bases and 8 bases, with 16 bases remaining between them.

The rearrangement joins TRBV20-1 to TRBJ2-1; D gene ambiguous. Germline loops: CDR1 DFQATT, CDR2 SNEGSKA (reference sequence). This CDR3 has 13 amino acids. Trimming shortened V by 1 base and J by 5 bases, and 9 bases separated the two germline ends. The CDR3 protein is CSARVREHNEQFF. For the CDR3, the DNA is TGCAGTGCTAGAGTGCGAGAGCACAATGAGCAGTTCTTC.

This sequence joins TRBV10-2 and TRBJ2-5; D is uncertain. Between the trimmed V and J ends, which lost 2 bases and 7 bases, there was a span of 11 bases. This CDR3 has 13 residues. Germline loops: CDR1 WSHSY, CDR2 SAAADI. In DNA, the CDR3 is TGCGCCAGCAGTGAGAATGTTAGAGTGACCCAGTACTTC. This translates into CASSENVRVTQYF.

This clonotype was counted many times. The chain joins TRBV28 to TRBJ2-7; 9 nucleotides match TRBD1. The CDR3 runs to 15 residues. Germline CDR1 and CDR2: MDHEN and SYDVKM. V was clipped by 10 bases and J by 3 bases; unmatched bases: 13. In nucleotides, the CDR3 is TGTGCCACTCTGGGATGGGGACAGGGCATCTACGAGCAGTACTTC. Translating gives CATLGWGQGIYEQYF.

The genes are TRBV29-1 and TRBJ2-1; possible D gene TRBD1, 6 bases. Per the germline V gene, CDR1 is SQVTM and CDR2 is ANQGSEA. Between the trimmed V and J ends, which lost 6 bases and 5 bases, there was a span of 11 bases. This CDR3 contains 12 residues. The CDR3 nucleotides read TGCAGCGTCAGCCGGGACAACAATGAGCAGTTCTTC. This gives the protein CSVSRDNNEQFF.

This clonotype is medium-sized in the sample. This sequence joins TRBV29-1 and TRBJ2-1, with D tentatively TRBD1 (6 bases). Germline V gene sequence: CDR1 SQVTM, CDR2 ANQGSEA. V was shortened by 4 bases and J by 3 bases, with 10 bases between the two germline ends. This CDR3 has 13 residues. CDR3 nucleotide sequence: TGCAGCGTTGCCGGGACACTCTACAATGAGCAGTTCTTC. Amino acid sequence: CSVAGTLYNEQFF.

V usage is TRBV5-1 and J usage is TRBJ2-3; 11 nucleotides match TRBD1. The CDR3 totals 20 residues. CDR1 and CDR2 from the germline V gene are SGHRS and YFSETQ. V shed 4 bases, J shed 6 bases, and the junction held 22 bases outside the gene matches. The CDR3 coding sequence is TGCGCCAGCAGCATAGGACAGGGGGCGCGTGGATTGGATAGTCGGGATACGCAGTATTTT. It translates to CASSIGQGARGLDSRDTQYF.

This clonotype was counted only a few times. The CDR3 spells CAISRLAENTGELFF. The CDR3 coding sequence is TGTGCCATCAGTCGGCTAGCGGAGAACACCGGGGAGCTGTTTTTT. This chain links TRBV10-3 with TRBJ2-2; 7 positions agree with TRBD2. Germline trimming cut 5 bases from V and 1 base from J; bases unmatched to any gene: 4. The CDR3 runs to 15 residues. Germline lookup yields CDR1 ENHRY and CDR2 SYGVKD.

This clonotype was observed at least ten times. The chain links TRBV12-3 or TRBV12-4 to TRBJ2-1; TRBD2 might be the D (5 bases). V lost 2 bases to trimming and J lost 2 bases, with 10 bases between them. The CDR3 is 15 residues long. The CDR3 region is CASSLLRETYNEQFF. The CDR3, as DNA: TGTGCCAGCAGTTTATTGAGGGAAACCTACAATGAGCAGTTCTTC.

This clonotype has at least ten counts. The chain is built from TRBV12-3 or TRBV12-4 and TRBJ2-7, with 7 bases fitting TRBD1. The CDR3 runs 14 residues. Trimming cost V 2 bases and J 2 bases; bases outside gene matches: 3. The CDR3 region is CASSLPGTAYEQYF. CDR3 bases: TGTGCCAGCAGTTTACCCGGGACAGCCTACGAGCAGTACTTC.

This clonotype was seen ten or more times. The genes are TRBV2 and TRBJ2-5; D is unclear. V was trimmed by 5 bases and J by 4 bases, leaving 11 bases between them. Germline V CDR1 and CDR2: SNHLY, FYNNEI. This CDR3 region has 13 residues. CDR3: CASSPGPGETQYF. For the CDR3, the DNA is TGTGCCAGCAGTCCCGGACCAGGAGAGACCCAGTACTTC.

This clonotype was picked up many times. The rearrangement uses TRBV11-2 and TRBJ2-4; 8 bases align to TRBD2. Germline lookup yields CDR1 SGHAT and CDR2 FQNNGV. The V and J ends lost 3 bases and 3 bases, in that order; junction bases with no gene match: 10. The length of the CDR3 is 17 residues. CDR3 loop: CASSFLTPLAGKNIQYF. Written as DNA, the CDR3 is TGTGCCAGCAGCTTCCTCACTCCTCTAGCGGGCAAAAACATTCAGTACTTC.

The rearrangement joins TRBV11-2 to TRBJ1-2, with 8 bases identical to TRBD1. Germline CDR1 is SGHAT and CDR2 is FQNNGV. After removal of 5 bases from V and 4 bases from J, the junction contained 6 bases not matched to a gene. This CDR3 is built from 14 residues. CDR3 nucleotide sequence: TGTGCCAGCAGCCAAGAAGGGACAGGCTATGGCTACACCTTC. This encodes CASSQEGTGYGYTF.

This clonotype occurred many times. V is TRBV18 and J is TRBJ1-3; possible D gene TRBD1, 5 bases. Trimming pared 1 base from V and 3 bases from J, leaving 22 bases between. The CDR3 contains 19 residues. CDR1 and CDR2 (germline): KGHSH, LQKENI. The CDR3 DNA sequence: TGTGCCAGCTCACCACGCAGGCAGGGAGTCGTGGCTGGTGGAAACACCATATATTTT. It encodes CASSPRRQGVVAGGNTIYF.

This clonotype appeared a few times. This chain uses TRBV29-1 with TRBJ1-1, with D possibly TRBD1 on 5 matching bases. Trimming cost V 4 bases and J 5 bases, with 11 bases left between them. Looked up from germline, CDR1 is SQVTM and CDR2 is ANQGSEA. This CDR3 region has 12 residues. The CDR3 protein is CSVGERGTEAFF. The DNA for the CDR3 is TGCAGCGTTGGGGAGAGGGGTACTGAAGCTTTCTTT. Using reference TRBV29-1 and TRBJ1-1 for the parts outside the CDR3, the full variable domain is SAVISQKPSRDICQRGTSLTIQCQVDSQVTMMFWYRQQPGQSLTLIATANQGSEATYESGFVIDKFPISRPNLTFSTLTVSNMSPEDSSIYLCSVGERGTEAFFGQGTRLTVV.

Note on this clonotype: The conserved closing phenylalanine or tryptophan is absent in this CDR3, likely reflecting a read error. The chain combines TRBV5-4 with TRBJ2-2, with no clear D. The CDR3 totals 15 residues. Germline V gives CDR1 SGHNT, CDR2 YYREEE (reference sequence). Trimming removed 0 bases at V and 4 bases at J, with 10 bases between. CDR3 sequence (DNA): TGTGCCAGCAGCTTGGAAACGGATCCCACCGGGGAGCTGTTTCTT. Translation gives CASSLETDPTGELFL.

There are many counts of this clonotype. V usage is TRBV12-3 or TRBV12-4 and J usage is TRBJ2-3; possibly TRBD1 for D (6 bases). V was pared by 2 bases and J by 2 bases, with 11 bases between. The CDR3 spans 15 residues. CDR3 nucleotide sequence: TGTGCCAGCAGTTTATCGGGACATCTCACAGATACGCAGTATTTT. Protein: CASSLSGHLTDTQYF.

For the CDR3, the DNA is TGTGCCAGTAGTAGACAGGGTACGGCAGATACGCAGTATTTT. This translates into CASSRQGTADTQYF. The chain employs TRBV19 and TRBJ2-3, with 7 bases lining up with TRBD1. This CDR3 spans 14 amino acids. CDR1 and CDR2 from the germline V gene are LNHDA and SQIVND (reference sequence). The trim removed 4 bases at V and 4 bases at J, leaving 5 bases unmatched.

V is TRBV12-3 or TRBV12-4 and J is TRBJ2-5, with D unresolved. The V end lost 2 bases, the J end lost 4 bases, and 5 bases lay between the germline ends. The CDR3 contains 12 residues. CDR3 in DNA: TGTGCCAGCAGTTTATATCCAGAGACCCAGTACTTC. This gives the protein CASSLYPETQYF.

The rearrangement uses TRBV29-1 and TRBJ1-2; D uncertain. Per the germline V gene, CDR1 is SQVTM and CDR2 is ANQGSEA. The CDR3 has 13 residues. Trimming removed 5 bases at V and 2 bases at J, with 12 bases between. The CDR3 loop reads CSVPATLNYGYTF. The CDR3 DNA reads as TGCAGCGTTCCTGCGACCCTAAACTATGGCTACACCTTC.

This chain uses TRBV28 with TRBJ2-7; 13 bases map to TRBD2. Germline V gives CDR1 MDHEN, CDR2 SYDVKM. V dropped 5 bases and J dropped 4; count of bases not matched to a gene: 5. This CDR3 region has 15 residues. The CDR3 sequence: CASSTETSGRYEQYF. DNA for the CDR3: TGTGCCAGCAGTACCGAGACTAGCGGGAGGTACGAGCAGTACTTC.

This clonotype was detected many times. This sequence joins TRBV25-1 and TRBJ1-1, with a tentative D call TRBD1 (5 bases). The length of the CDR3 is 14 residues. The V gene's germline CDR1 is MGHDK and CDR2 SYGVNS. V was trimmed by 8 bases and J by 1 base, leaving 14 bases between them. The CDR3 sequence: CASSLWGGNTEAFF. In nucleotides, the CDR3 is TGTGCCAGCTCACTATGGGGGGGGAACACTGAAGCTTTCTTT.

The table lists this clonotype with a few counts. The gene calls are TRBV7-2 and TRBJ2-3; maybe TRBD1 (5 bases). V was clipped by 0 bases and J by 5 bases, with 12 bases between them. CDR3 size: 15 residues. In germline, CDR1 is SGHTA, CDR2 FQGNSA. Here the CDR3 reads CASSLARANRDTQYF. CDR3 sequence (DNA): TGTGCCAGCAGCTTAGCCAGGGCGAATAGAGATACGCAGTATTTT.

In its sample, this clonotype was seen many times. The chain combines TRBV20-1 with TRBJ2-3; the D gene could be TRBD1 or TRBD2 (5 bases each). The CDR3 runs 14 residues. Trimming pared 5 bases from V and 5 bases from J, leaving 17 bases between. Germline lookup yields CDR1 DFQATT and CDR2 SNEGSKA (reference sequence). The CDR3 loop reads CSADRRGRQDTQYF. DNA of the CDR3: TGCAGTGCTGACCGCCGGGGCCGCCAAGATACGCAGTATTTT.